Listed below are T cell receptor beta chains from one sample, sequenced in a study of blood T cell repertoires in COVID-19. Generated by immunoSEQ multiplex PCR, the TCRdb table keeps only in-frame clones and is missing some. Among about 140,000 clones, approximately 90% were seen once, and the ten largest hold over 2.5%. The sequencing sample was made of peripheral blood. Receptor source: a man aged 60 to 75 with active or convalescent COVID-19. Both conserved end residues are part of each CDR3. A D gene is named only where the DNA matches it firmly.

- TRBJ2-7 12 TRBV29-1 CSVVVHFHEQYF TGCAGCGTCGTGGTACATTTCCACGAGCAGTACTTC
TRBD2 TRBJ2-1 18 TRBV18 CASSPGTSVTSSYNEQFF TGTGCCAGCTCACCGGGGACTAGCGTGACGAGCTCCTACAATGAGCAGTTCTTC
TRBD2 TRBJ2-7 17 TRBV6-4 CASPTGTSGIVHYEQYF TGTGCCAGCCCTACCGGGACTAGCGGGATCGTACACTACGAGCAGTACTTC
- TRBJ1-2 14 TRBV4-1 CASSQDQGNYGYTF TGCGCCAGCAGCCAAGATCAGGGGAACTATGGCTACACCTTC
TRBD1 TRBJ1-1 11 TRBV25-1 CASDRGTEAFF TGTGCCAGCGACAGGGGCACTGAAGCTTTCTTT
- TRBJ1-1 14 TRBV10-3 CAIQQGLQYTEAFF TGTGCCATCCAACAGGGACTACAGTACACTGAAGCTTTCTTT
- TRBJ1-1 14 TRBV19 CASSIGRDGTEAFF TGTGCCAGTAGTATAGGCAGGGATGGCACTGAAGCTTTCTTT
TRBD1 TRBJ2-7 13 TRBV16 CASSPPGGQEQYF TGTGCCAGCTCCCCGCCAGGGGGTCAGGAGCAGTACTTC
- TRBJ2-3 14 TRBV6-4 CASSELPGTDTQYF TGTGCCAGCAGTGAACTACCTGGAACAGATACGCAGTATTTT
TRBD1 TRBJ1-2 14 TRBV30 CAWVTQGAEKGYTF TGTGCCTGGGTGACTCAGGGGGCGGAGAAGGGCTACACCTTC
- TRBJ1-1 15 TRBV5-1 CASVSGGSLNTEAFF TGCGCCAGCGTCAGTGGGGGGTCTCTGAACACTGAAGCTTTCTTT
- TRBJ2-2 16 TRBV6-6 CASRPPGAENTGELFF TGTGCCAGCAGGCCCCCAGGGGCCGAGAACACCGGGGAGCTGTTTTTT